This T cell receptor (beta chain) was observed in a study of T cells in Graves' hyperthyroidism and ophthalmopathy. This clonotype was detected ten times or more. TCR beta CDR3 sequences were amplified from RNA transcripts. Primed by the HTBI set, a first-round RT-PCR was run on the TCR CDR3. From the multiplex PCR reads, TCRdb called clonotypes with MiXCR, one entry per CDR3 protein. The repertoire holds approximately 430,000 distinct CDR3 sequences, with 15% to 19% as singletons. Sequenced: blood. The clonotype originates from a woman aged 18-30 years with Graves' hyperthyroidism.

This CDR3 is CASSLATSGGAYTQYF. The CDR3 DNA sequence: TGTGCCAGCAGCTTAGCGACTAGCGGGGGGGCATATACGCAGTATTTT. The chain uses TRBV7-8 and TRBJ2-3, with 14 bases lining up with TRBD2. This CDR3 is 16 amino acids long. V gave up 0 bases and J gave up 7 bases; unmatched junction bases: 3. The germline V gene has CDR1 SGHVS and CDR2 FQNEAQ. Full variable domain (remainder filled in from reference TRBV7-8 and TRBJ2-3): GAGVSQSPRYKVAKRGQDVALRCDPISGHVSLFWYQQALGQGPEFLTYFQNEAQLDKSGLPSDRFFAERPEGSVSTLKIQRTQQEDSAVYLCASSLATSGGAYTQYFGPGTRLTVL.